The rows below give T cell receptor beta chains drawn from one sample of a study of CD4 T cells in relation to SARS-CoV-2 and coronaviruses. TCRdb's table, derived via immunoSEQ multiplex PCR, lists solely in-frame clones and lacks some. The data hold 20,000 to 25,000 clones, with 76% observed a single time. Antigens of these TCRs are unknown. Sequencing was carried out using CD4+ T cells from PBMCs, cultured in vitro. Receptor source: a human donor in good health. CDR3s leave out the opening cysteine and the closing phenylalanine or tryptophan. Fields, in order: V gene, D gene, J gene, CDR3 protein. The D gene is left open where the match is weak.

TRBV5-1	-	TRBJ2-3	ASSVQDPRGVTQY
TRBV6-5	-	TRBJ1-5	ASSVGGHQPQH
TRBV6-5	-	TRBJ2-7	ASSRGGAGVYEQY
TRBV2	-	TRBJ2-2	ASNLNAGELF
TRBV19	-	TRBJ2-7	ASSMGLALLPASYEQY
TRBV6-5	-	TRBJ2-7	ASTLQGKQY
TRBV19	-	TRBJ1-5	ASSIGLGQLPNQPQH
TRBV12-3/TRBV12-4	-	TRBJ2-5	ASSTSETQY
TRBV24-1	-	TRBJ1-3	ATSKGSGNTIY
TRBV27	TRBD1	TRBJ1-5	ASSPIDRDQPQH
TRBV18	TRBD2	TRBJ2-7	ASSPPGLGPLEQY
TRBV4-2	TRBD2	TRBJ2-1	ASSQDYMGLAQF
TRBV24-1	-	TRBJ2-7	ATSPSDPKGPYEQY
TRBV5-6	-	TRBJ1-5	ASSFLGTDSNQPQH
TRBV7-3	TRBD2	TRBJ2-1	ASSSPSSGPYNEQF
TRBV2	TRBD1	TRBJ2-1	ASSGGQGYGNEQF
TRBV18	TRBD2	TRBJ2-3	ASSPTRLAGVSDTQY
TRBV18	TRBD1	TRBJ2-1	ASSPKDRQSEQF
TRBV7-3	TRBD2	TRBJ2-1	ASSSMAETSGRGNEQF
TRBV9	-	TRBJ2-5	ASSVVGQGTETQY
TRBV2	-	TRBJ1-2	ASSLVPGETGGYT
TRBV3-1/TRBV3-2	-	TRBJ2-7	ASSQDTEQY
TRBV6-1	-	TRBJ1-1	ASSERGFAAEAF
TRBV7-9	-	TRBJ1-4	ASSYDIKSPSEKLF
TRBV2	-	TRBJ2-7	ASREGEQY
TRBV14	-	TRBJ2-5	ASSQDVSGRAQY
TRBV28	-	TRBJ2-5	ASSLGQQETQY
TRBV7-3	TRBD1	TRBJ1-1	ASSYAGTGRDEAF
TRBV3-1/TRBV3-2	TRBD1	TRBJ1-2	ASSPRQGSYGYT
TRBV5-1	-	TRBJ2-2	ASSLKVGSGTGELF
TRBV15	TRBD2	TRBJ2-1	ATAATSGSFNEQF
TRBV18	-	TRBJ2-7	ASSPPSSRGN
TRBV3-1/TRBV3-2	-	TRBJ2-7	ASSQDRRYEQY
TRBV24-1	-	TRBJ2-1	ATSAERSGRNEQF
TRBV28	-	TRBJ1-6	ASSLGVSPLH
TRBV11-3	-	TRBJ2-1	ASSLNGATNEQF
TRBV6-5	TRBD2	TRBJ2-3	ASRSGGADTQY
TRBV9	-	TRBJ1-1	ASSVGRGGVMPEAF
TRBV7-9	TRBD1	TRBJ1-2	ASSRLTGLDGYT
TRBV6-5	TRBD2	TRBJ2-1	ASSYNYGRGDEQF
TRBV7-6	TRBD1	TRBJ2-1	ASSLETQGNANEQF
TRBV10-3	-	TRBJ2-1	AIRTTTPGRNEQF
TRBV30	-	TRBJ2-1	AWSEGTLLGQF
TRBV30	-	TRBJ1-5	ACRAGVNQPQH
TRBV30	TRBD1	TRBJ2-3	AWGPGQGNTQY
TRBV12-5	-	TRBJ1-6	ASGFGQDNSPLH
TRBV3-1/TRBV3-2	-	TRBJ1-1	ASSRGTVNTEAF
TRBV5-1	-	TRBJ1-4	ASSFGRGNEKLF
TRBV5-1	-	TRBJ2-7	ASSLQGTPHEQY
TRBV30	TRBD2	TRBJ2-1	AWKLGLAGDEQF
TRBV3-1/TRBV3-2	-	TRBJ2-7	ASSQGVAFTYEQY
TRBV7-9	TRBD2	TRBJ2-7	ASSSGGEGEQY
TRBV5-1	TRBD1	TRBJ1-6	ASSPGTGSNSPLH
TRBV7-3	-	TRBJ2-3	ASSFSGLPPDTQY
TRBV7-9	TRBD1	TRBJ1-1	ASSQTGGTEAF
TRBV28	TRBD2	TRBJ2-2	ASSMTSGGNTGELF
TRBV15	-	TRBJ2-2	ATSMSTATGELF
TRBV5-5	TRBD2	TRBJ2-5	ASSVGLAGQETQY
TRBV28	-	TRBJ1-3	ASSFPISGNTIY